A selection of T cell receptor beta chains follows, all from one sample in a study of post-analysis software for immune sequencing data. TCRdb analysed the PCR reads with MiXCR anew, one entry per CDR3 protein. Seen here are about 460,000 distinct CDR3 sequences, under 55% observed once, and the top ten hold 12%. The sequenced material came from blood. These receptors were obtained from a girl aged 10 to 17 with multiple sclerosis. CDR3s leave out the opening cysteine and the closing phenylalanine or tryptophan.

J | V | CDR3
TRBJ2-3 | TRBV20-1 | SARAVGGYTDTQY
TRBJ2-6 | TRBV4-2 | ASSQGGGLNSGANVLT
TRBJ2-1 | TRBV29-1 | SVGGDRGRDNEQF
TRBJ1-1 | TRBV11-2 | ASSPRQPGAF
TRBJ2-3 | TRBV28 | ASSLLSSGITDTQY
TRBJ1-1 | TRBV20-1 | SARVRPNTEAF
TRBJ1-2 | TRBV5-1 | ASSPTGVRGYT
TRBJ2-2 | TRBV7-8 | ASSSYALAGGTNTGELF
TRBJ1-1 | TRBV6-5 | ASSYPGQYDTEAF
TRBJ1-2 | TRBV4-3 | ASSQDAGTYYGYT
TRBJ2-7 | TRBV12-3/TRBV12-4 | ASSRSPLFMGPEQY
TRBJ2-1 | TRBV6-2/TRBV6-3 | VSSYSQETQF
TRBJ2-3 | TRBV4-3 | ASRLGPLQGTQY
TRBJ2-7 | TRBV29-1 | SAVGTYEQY
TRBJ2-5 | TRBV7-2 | ASGSAGDGETQY
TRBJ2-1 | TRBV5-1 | ASSWGQGKGDEQF
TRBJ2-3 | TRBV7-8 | ASSPDSFTDTQY
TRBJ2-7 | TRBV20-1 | SASDLAVYEQY
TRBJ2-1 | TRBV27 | ASGRDRGYNEQF
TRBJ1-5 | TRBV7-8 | ASSLKAFGSNQPQH
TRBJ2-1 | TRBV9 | ASSHERQSYNEQF
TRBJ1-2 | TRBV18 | ASSPSQFYGYT
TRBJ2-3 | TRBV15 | ATSREDTDTQY
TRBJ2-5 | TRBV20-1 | RASQPEETQY
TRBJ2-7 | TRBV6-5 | ASSYSPGESSYEQY
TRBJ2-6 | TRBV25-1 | ASSGQGQGEKSGANVLT